These T cell receptor beta chains were read from a single sample in a study of T cell responses to AZD1222 COVID-19 vaccine. Data came from immunoSEQ multiplex PCR; TCRdb stores just in-frame clones and leaves some out. The top ten clones hold approximately 21% of a sample with 90,000 to 95,000 clones, 88% of them seen once. This sample comprised peripheral blood, obtained on day 0 of AZD1222 vaccination. The source of these receptors is an adult in good health. CDR3s include the opening cysteine and the closing phenylalanine or tryptophan. The D gene is left open where the match is weak. Clone size appears in some rows only: once, few, many, or a class for an expanded clone.

d_gene	v_gene	len	j_gene	abundance	CDR3aa	CDR3nt
NA	TRBV18	13	TRBJ1-2	NA	CASSPRDNYGYTF	TGTGCCAGCTCTCCCCGGGACAACTATGGCTACACCTTC
NA	TRBV15	15	TRBJ2-6	NA	CATSRDNSGANVLTF	TGTGCCACCAGCAGGGACAACTCTGGGGCCAACGTCCTGACTTTC
NA	TRBV6-5	13	TRBJ1-1	few	CASSRGQSKVAFF	TGTGCCAGCAGCCGCGGACAGAGTAAGGTAGCTTTCTTT
NA	TRBV14	13	TRBJ2-3	NA	CATQPGGTDTQYF	TGTGCCACCCAGCCCGGAGGTACAGATACGCAGTATTTT
NA	TRBV7-2	16	TRBJ2-5	NA	CASSPHRAGRGETQYF	TGTGCCAGCAGCCCCCATAGGGCCGGGAGAGGGGAGACCCAGTACTTC
NA	TRBV3-1/TRBV3-2	14	TRBJ1-6	NA	CASSGLNYNSPLHF	TGTGCCAGCAGCGGACTGAACTATAATTCACCCCTCCACTTT
NA	TRBV27	13	TRBJ1-2	NA	CASSSTGNYGYTF	TGTGCCAGCAGTTCAACAGGGAACTATGGCTACACCTTC
TRBD2	TRBV12-5	16	TRBJ2-1	NA	CASGSLTSGPYNEQFF	TGTGCTAGTGGTTCCCTTACTAGCGGACCCTACAATGAGCAGTTCTTC
TRBD2	TRBV19	19	TRBJ2-1	NA	CASSIDGTSGRWTYNEQFF	TGTGCCAGTAGTATAGACGGCACTAGCGGGAGGTGGACCTACAATGAGCAGTTCTTC
NA	TRBV4-3	14	TRBJ2-4	NA	CASSLGGPKNIQYF	TGCGCCAGCAGCCTAGGAGGCCCCAAAAACATTCAGTACTTC
NA	TRBV2	13	TRBJ1-6	NA	CASIPILWSPLHF	TGTGCCAGCATCCCCATCCTGTGGTCACCCCTCCACTTT
NA	TRBV19	13	TRBJ2-5	NA	CASSIRGPATQYF	TGTGCCAGTAGTATTAGGGGTCCTGCGACCCAGTACTTC
NA	TRBV11-2	14	TRBJ1-1	NA	CASSPQGLNTEAFF	TGTGCCAGCAGCCCACAGGGTTTGAACACTGAAGCTTTCTTT
NA	TRBV7-3	16	TRBJ2-2	NA	CASSPRKGLGTGELFF	TGTGCCAGCAGCCCCCGAAAAGGGCTGGGTACCGGGGAGCTGTTTTTT
NA	TRBV19	14	TRBJ1-2	NA	CASSIVPHQGGYTF	TGTGCCAGTAGTATAGTTCCTCACCAGGGGGGCTACACCTTC
NA	TRBV12-5	13	TRBJ2-5	NA	CASGLAIQETQYF	TGTGCTAGTGGTTTGGCCATCCAAGAGACCCAGTACTTC
NA	TRBV9	15	TRBJ2-3	NA	CASSPLGGSTDTQYF	TGTGCCAGCAGCCCTCTAGGGGGGAGCACAGATACGCAGTATTTT
NA	TRBV28	14	TRBJ1-3	NA	CASNLGVTGNTIYF	TGTGCCAGCAACTTGGGGGTAACCGGAAACACCATATATTTT
NA	TRBV6-2/TRBV6-3	15	TRBJ1-6	few	CASSPLDVGNSPLHF	TGTGCCAGCAGCCCCCTCGACGTCGGGAATTCACCCCTCCACTTT
NA	TRBV28	11	TRBJ2-7	NA	CASSYRYEQYF	TGTGCCAGCAGTTACAGGTACGAGCAGTACTTC
TRBD2	TRBV18	15	TRBJ2-7	NA	CASSLSSGSFDEQYF	TGTGCCAGCTCACTGTCTAGCGGGAGTTTCGACGAGCAGTACTTC
NA	TRBV12-3/TRBV12-4	13	TRBJ1-2	NA	CASRDGNNYGYTF	TGTGCCAGCAGGGACGGGAATAACTATGGCTACACCTTC
NA	TRBV15	14	TRBJ1-2	NA	CATSVGPGRDGYTF	TGTGCCACTTCAGTGGGACCGGGGAGAGATGGCTACACCTTC
TRBD2	TRBV5-4	16	TRBJ2-7	NA	CASSLGAGLGTYEQYF	TGTGCCAGCAGCTTGGGGGCGGGACTAGGAACCTACGAGCAGTACTTC
NA	TRBV12-3/TRBV12-4	13	TRBJ2-5	NA	CASRHFRGETQYF	TGTGCCAGCAGACACTTCAGGGGAGAGACCCAGTACTTC
TRBD1	TRBV12-3/TRBV12-4	13	TRBJ2-1	NA	CASSVGQGLTQFF	TGTGCCAGCAGTGTGGGACAGGGGTTAACGCAGTTCTTC
TRBD1	TRBV5-6	15	TRBJ2-1	NA	CASSLGQGSYNEQFF	TGTGCCAGCAGCCTCGGACAGGGCTCCTACAATGAGCAGTTCTTC
NA	TRBV15	14	TRBJ2-7	NA	CATSRDLKGGEQYF	TGTGCCACCAGCAGAGATTTGAAGGGGGGCGAGCAGTACTTC
TRBD1	TRBV6-5	15	TRBJ2-7	NA	CASSSQTGGPYEQYF	TGTGCCAGCAGTTCGCAGACAGGGGGCCCCTACGAGCAGTACTTC
NA	TRBV20-1	13	TRBJ2-2	NA	CSASEGSTGELFF	TGCAGTGCTAGTGAGGGTAGCACCGGGGAGCTGTTTTTT
NA	TRBV3-1/TRBV3-2	16	TRBJ2-7	once	CASSQPMGGATYEQYF	TGTGCCAGCAGCCAACCCATGGGGGGGGCAACCTACGAGCAGTACTTC
NA	TRBV27	15	TRBJ2-3	NA	CASSPSGVLGDTQYF	TGTGCCAGCAGTCCATCAGGGGTTTTGGGGGATACGCAGTATTTT
TRBD1	TRBV10-3	16	TRBJ2-6	NA	CAVGQGLAFGANVLTF	TGTGCCGTAGGACAGGGGCTAGCGTTTGGGGCCAACGTCCTGACTTTC
NA	TRBV28	12	TRBJ1-5	NA	CASRASNQPQHF	TGTGCCAGCAGGGCAAGCAATCAGCCCCAGCATTTT
NA	TRBV29-1	13	TRBJ1-1	NA	CSVETTAYTEAFF	TGCAGCGTTGAAACGACAGCTTACACTGAAGCTTTCTTT
TRBD2	TRBV2	14	TRBJ2-5	NA	CASREGLARETQYF	TGTGCCAGCAGGGAAGGACTAGCCCGGGAGACCCAGTACTTC
NA	TRBV19	14	TRBJ1-4	NA	CASSGGGTNEKLFF	TGTGCCAGTTCTGGTGGGGGGACTAATGAAAAACTGTTTTTT
TRBD2	TRBV4-2	16	TRBJ2-4	once	CASSKGRGEAPNIQYF	TGTGCCAGCAGCAAGGGACGGGGGGAGGCTCCAAACATTCAGTACTTC
TRBD2	TRBV7-2	16	TRBJ2-3	once	CASSLWGTRSTDTQYF	TGTGCCAGCAGCTTATGGGGGACTAGAAGCACAGATACGCAGTATTTT
TRBD2	TRBV7-2	16	TRBJ2-3	NA	CASSLVAGGVADTQYF	TGTGCCAGCAGCTTAGTAGCGGGGGGTGTGGCAGATACGCAGTATTTT
NA	TRBV6-2/TRBV6-3	13	TRBJ2-1	NA	CASSYRQVSEQFF	TGTGCCAGCAGTTACCGACAGGTGAGCGAGCAGTTCTTC
NA	TRBV28	13	TRBJ1-2	NA	CASSPSDWYGYTF	TGTGCCAGCAGTCCCTCCGACTGGTATGGCTACACCTTC
NA	TRBV5-5	15	TRBJ2-1	NA	CASSLVILLSNEQFF	TGTGCCAGCAGCTTGGTTATACTCCTTAGCAATGAGCAGTTCTTC
NA	TRBV7-2	13	TRBJ1-2	NA	CASSLPQGYGYTF	TGTGCCAGCAGCTTGCCACAGGGCTATGGCTACACCTTC
NA	TRBV7-2	14	TRBJ2-2	NA	CASGPPTNTGELFF	TGTGCCAGCGGCCCACCCACGAACACCGGGGAGCTGTTTTTT
NA	TRBV5-1	14	TRBJ2-7	NA	CASSLGQAPNEQYF	TGCGCCAGCAGCTTGGGACAGGCTCCAAACGAGCAGTACTTC
NA	TRBV7-2	15	TRBJ1-6	NA	CASSLEGGYNSPLHF	TGTGCCAGCAGCTTAGAAGGGGGATATAATTCACCCCTCCACTTT
TRBD1	TRBV3-1/TRBV3-2	15	TRBJ2-1	NA	CASSQEGQGYNEQFF	TGTGCCAGCAGCCAAGAGGGACAGGGGTACAATGAGCAGTTCTTC
NA	TRBV10-3	14	TRBJ2-3	NA	CAISSGLSTDTQYF	TGTGCCATCAGCTCGGGACTGTCAACAGATACGCAGTATTTT
TRBD1	TRBV5-1	13	TRBJ1-2	NA	CASSYDRGFGYTF	TGCGCCAGCAGCTACGACAGGGGATTTGGCTACACCTTC